The 25 T cell receptor beta chains presented below share a single source sample, sequenced in a study of cytomegalovirus exposure and HLA in healthy donors. The PCR had 60 Vbeta and 13 Jbeta primers. The table came from immunoSEQ multiplex PCR; TCRdb's copy has only in-frame clones and leaves some out. This repertoire shows about 200,000 clones, 79% found once; its top ten account for approximately 1.5%. The sequenced sample was PBMCs. All receptors come from a middle-aged man in good health and CMV-seronegative.

A few counts support this clone. The rearrangement uses TRBV5-1 and TRBJ2-1; tentatively, D is TRBD2 (7 bases). The length of the CDR3 is 15 residues. CDR1 is SGHRS, CDR2 YFSETQ, per germline. V dropped 1 base and J dropped 4 bases, with 12 bases sitting between them. CDR3 region: CASSLMGGGYNEQFF. In nucleotides, the CDR3 is TGCGCCAGCAGCTTGATGGGAGGGGGTTACAATGAGCAGTTCTTC.

The rearrangement uses TRBV4-1 and TRBJ2-3; TRBD2 agrees at 7 bases. V shed 7 bases and J 7 bases; nucleotides not matched to a gene: 14. CDR3 length: 15 amino acids. CDR1 and CDR2 from the germline V gene are MGHRA and YSYEKL. The CDR3 spells CASTFFLAEGNTQYF. CDR3 nucleotide sequence: TGCGCCAGCACCTTCTTTCTAGCGGAGGGGAATACGCAGTATTTT.

The chain couples TRBV28 to TRBJ2-6; 9 nucleotides line up with TRBD2. Germline V gene lookup returns CDR1 MDHEN and CDR2 SYDVKM. CDR3 length: 17 amino acids. The CDR3 loop is CATYRLAGRSGANVLTF. In nucleotides, the CDR3 is TGTGCTACATACAGGCTAGCGGGAAGATCTGGGGCCAACGTCCTGACTTTC.

This clone showed up just a few times. The chain has TRBV28 and TRBJ2-7; 9 positions match TRBD2. The CDR3 length is 15 residues. V dropped 7 bases and J dropped 5; count of bases not matched to a gene: 12. The V gene's germline CDR1 is MDHEN and CDR2 SYDVKM. CDR3 bases: TGTGCCAGCACCTCCCGGACTAGCGCGATCCACGAGCAGTACTTC. It specifies CASTSRTSAIHEQYF.

In DNA, the CDR3 is TGTGCCAGCAGTCCCCGACAGGGCCGCTACGAGCAGTACTTC. It yields the protein CASSPRQGRYEQYF. The genes are TRBV6-5 and TRBJ2-7; 7 nucleotides agree with TRBD1. The V and J ends lost 5 bases and 3 bases, in that order; junction bases with no gene match: 7. Per the germline V gene, CDR1 is MNHEY and CDR2 is SVGAGI. This CDR3 is built from 14 residues.

This chain connects TRBV6-5 to TRBJ2-5, with D possibly TRBD2 on 5 matching bases. V was shortened by 2 bases and J by 2 bases, with 9 bases between the two germline ends. The CDR3 is made up of 14 amino acids. Germline CDR1 and CDR2: MNHEY and SVGAGI. The CDR3 bases are TGTGCCAGCAGTTACGGAGGAGCACAAGAGACCCAGTACTTC. Its protein is CASSYGGAQETQYF.

The chain combines TRBV5-5 with TRBJ1-5, with D unclear. V was trimmed by 4 bases and J by 6 bases, leaving 11 bases between them. There are 13 residues in the CDR3. The germline CDR1 and CDR2 sequences are SGHKS and YYEKEE (reference sequence). In nucleotides, the CDR3 is TGTGCCAGCAGCCCGAGAGGTGGTCAGCCCCAGCATTTT. It yields the protein CASSPRGGQPQHF. The full variable domain, rest sourced from reference TRBV5-5 and TRBJ1-5, is DAGVTQSPTHLIKTRGQQVTLRCSPISGHKSVSWYQQVLGQGPQFIFQYYEKEERGRGNFPDRFSARQFPNYSSELNVNALLLGDSALYLCASSPRGGQPQHFGDGTRLSIL.

This chain connects TRBV18 to TRBJ2-7; TRBD2 matches 14 bases. The ends lost 3 bases at V and 3 bases at J; junction bases unmatched: 1. CDR1 and CDR2 from the germline V gene are KGHSH and LQKENI. The CDR3 runs to 15 residues. The CDR3 loop reads CASSPGTSGSYEQYF. The CDR3 region has the DNA TGTGCCAGCTCACCGGGGACTAGCGGGAGCTACGAGCAGTACTTC.

V and J are TRBV7-9 and TRBJ2-7; 7 bases map to TRBD2. Trimming cost V 3 bases and J 7 bases; bases outside gene matches: 12. This CDR3 region has 15 residues. CDR1 SEHNR and CDR2 FQNEAQ come from the germline V gene (reference sequence). In DNA, the CDR3 is TGTGCCAGCAGCTTTGGGGGAGGGCCTAAGTGGGAGCAGTACTTC. As protein: CASSFGGGPKWEQYF.

The V gene is TRBV5-4, the J gene TRBJ2-3, with TRBD2 identical over 8 bases. The V gene's germline CDR1 is SGHNT and CDR2 YYREEE (reference sequence). The CDR3 loop spans 17 amino acids. Trimming removed 4 bases from V and 4 bases from J; junction bases left unmatched: 14. CDR3 in DNA: TGTGCCAGCAGCCTTGTTAAGAACGGGAGGGCCCCAGATACGCAGTATTTT. Translation gives CASSLVKNGRAPDTQYF.

This chain links TRBV5-6 with TRBJ2-7; the match to TRBD1 covers 7 bases. Germline V CDR1 and CDR2: SGHDT, YYEEEE. This CDR3 comprises 14 residues. Unmatched junction bases numbered 4, after V lost 4 bases and J lost 0 bases. CDR3: CASSPTGSSYEQYF. As DNA, the CDR3 is TGTGCCAGCAGCCCGACAGGGTCCTCCTACGAGCAGTACTTC. The variable domain in full, completed from reference TRBV5-6 and TRBJ2-7, reads DAGVTQSPTHLIKTRGQQVTLRCSPKSGHDTVSWYQQALGQGPQFIFQYYEEEERQRGNFPDRFSGHQFPNYSSELNVNALLLGDSALYLCASSPTGSSYEQYFGPGTRLTVT.

This clone has only a few counts. The V and J genes are TRBV28 and TRBJ1-2; 11 bases are shared with TRBD1. The CDR3 is 15 amino acids. V lost 3 bases and J lost 8; bases outside the gene matches: 8. The V gene's germline CDR1 is MDHEN and CDR2 SYDVKM. Written as DNA, the CDR3 is TGTGCCAGCAGTTTGGGACAGGGGGGAAAAAAGGGCTACACCTTC. It yields the protein CASSLGQGGKKGYTF.

This sequence joins TRBV28 and TRBJ1-4; D not certain. The V and J ends lost 3 bases and 8 bases respectively, with 13 bases between them. There are 14 residues in the CDR3. CDR1 is MDHEN, CDR2 SYDVKM, per germline. CDR3 protein: CASSLGQTGEKLFF. DNA of the CDR3: TGTGCCAGCAGTTTGGGCCAGACGGGGGAAAAACTGTTTTTT.

This clone was observed once. The J gene is TRBJ2-5, the V gene TRBV25-1; TRBD1 aligns across 7 bases. The CDR3 has 15 residues. CDR1 MGHDK and CDR2 SYGVNS come from the germline V gene. The V and J ends lost 3 bases and 2 bases, in that order; junction bases with no gene match: 6. The CDR3 DNA is TGTGCCAGCAGTGATCCGGGACAGCCGCAAGAGACCCAGTACTTC. As protein: CASSDPGQPQETQYF.

This rearrangement joins TRBV7-9 to TRBJ2-1, with 11 bases identical to TRBD2. The CDR3 is 16 residues long. Unmatched junction bases numbered 8, after V lost 5 bases and J lost 5 bases. CDR1 and CDR2 from the germline V gene are SEHNR and FQNEAQ (reference sequence). The CDR3 DNA follows: TGTGCCAGCAGCAGACCGGGACTAGCGGATGACAATGAGCAGTTCTTC. Protein: CASSRPGLADDNEQFF.

This chain links TRBV30 with TRBJ1-3; possibly TRBD1 for D (5 bases). The V end lost 3 bases, the J end lost 7 bases, and 10 bases lay between the germline ends. The CDR3 is 12 amino acids. In germline, CDR1 is GTSNPN, CDR2 SVGIG (reference sequence). In nucleotides, the CDR3 is TGTGCCTGGAGGGTACCAGGGAACACCATATATTTT. The encoded protein is CAWRVPGNTIYF. The full variable domain, completed using reference TRBV30 and TRBJ1-3, is SQTIHQWPATLVQPVGSPLSLECTVEGTSNPNLYWYRQAAGRGLQLLFYSVGIGQISSEVPQNLSASRPQDRQFILSSKKLLLSDSGFYLCAWRVPGNTIYFGEGSWLTVV.

The J gene is TRBJ2-4, the V gene TRBV28, with TRBD1 matching over 8 bases. Germline V gene lookup returns CDR1 MDHEN and CDR2 SYDVKM. The CDR3 contains 13 residues. With V trimmed by 5 bases and J by 5 bases, 2 bases remained unmatched. The CDR3 nucleotides read TGTGCCAGCAGTGAGACAGGGGAAAACATTCAGTACTTC. Its translation: CASSETGENIQYF.

The sample holds a few counts of this clone. The chain carries TRBV5-1 and TRBJ2-7; TRBD2 aligns across 9 bases. V trimming: 2 bases; J trimming: 1 base; junction bases outside the gene matches: 7. Germline CDR1 and CDR2: SGHRS and YFSETQ. The CDR3 consists of 16 residues. The CDR3 nucleotides read TGCGCCAGCAGCTTAGGCCCCACTAGCGGGTCCTACGAGCAGTACTTC. This gives the protein CASSLGPTSGSYEQYF.

This clone has just a few counts. The junction shows a germline mismatch at one end, possibly a read error. The chain employs TRBV6-1 and TRBJ1-2; TRBD1 agrees at 7 bases. The CDR3 is 15 amino acids. Germline V gene sequence: CDR1 MNHNS, CDR2 SASEGT. This CDR3 reads CASREDRVGSYGYTF. DNA of the CDR3: TGTGCCAGCAGAGAAGACAGGGTCGGATCCTATGGCTACACCTTC.

The chain couples TRBV30 to TRBJ2-2, with D tentatively TRBD1 (6 bases). V was clipped by 1 base and J by 7 bases, with 13 bases between them. Germline CDR1 is GTSNPN and CDR2 is SVGIG (reference sequence). The CDR3 runs 14 residues. CDR3 residues: CAWSEGHDYGELFF. The CDR3 DNA sequence: TGTGCCTGGAGTGAGGGACATGATTACGGGGAGCTGTTTTTT.

The chain is built from TRBV21-1 and TRBJ2-7; the table's TRBD1 call for D was not verified on the DNA. TRBV21-1 counts as a pseudogene. The CDR3 sequence is 16 residues long. The CDR3 DNA sequence: TGTGCCAGCAGCAAAGCGACAGGGTCAGGATGGTACGAGCAGTACTTC. Amino acids: CASSKATGSGWYEQYF.

This chain uses TRBV19 with TRBJ2-3; D is unclear. The V and J ends lost 1 base and 2 bases respectively, with 7 bases between them. This CDR3 has 14 residues. Germline CDR1 is LNHDA and CDR2 is SQIVND (reference sequence). As DNA, the CDR3 is TGTGCCAGTAGTATAGGGCAGTACACAGATACGCAGTATTTT. This sequence encodes CASSIGQYTDTQYF.

The chain uses TRBV6-6 and TRBJ1-1, with D possibly being TRBD1 (6 bases). CDR1 is MNHNY and CDR2 is SVGAGI in the germline V gene (reference sequence). The V end was cut by 2 bases, the J end by 0 bases, with 7 bases between. The length of the CDR3 is 14 residues. The CDR3 reads CASSYRGLNTEAFF. Here the CDR3 DNA reads TGTGCCAGCAGTTACAGGGGGTTGAACACTGAAGCTTTCTTT.

The rearrangement joins TRBV18 to TRBJ2-7; 9 bases fit TRBD2. The CDR3 consists of 16 residues. V lost 2 bases and J lost 9; bases outside the gene matches: 14. The germline gives CDR1 KGHSH, CDR2 LQKENI. CDR3 sequence: CASSPTSASGAVGQYF. The CDR3 bases are TGTGCCAGCTCACCAACTTCTGCTAGCGGGGCCGTCGGGCAGTACTTC.

This clone was seen a single time. The rearrangement links TRBV5-1 to TRBJ1-4; 7 bases line up with TRBD1. With V trimmed by 3 bases and J by 8 bases, 7 bases remained unmatched. The CDR3 covers 14 residues. Germline loops: CDR1 SGHRS, CDR2 YFSETQ. DNA for the CDR3: TGCGCCAGCAGCTCGACAGGGTCAGGGGAAAAACTGTTTTTT. The encoded protein is CASSSTGSGEKLFF.